This is a list of T cell receptor beta chains from one sample in a study of liver allograft versus peripheral blood T cells. TCRdb redid the calling of the reads with MiXCR, one entry per CDR3 protein. The sample lists over 10,000 distinct CDR3 sequences, approximately 17% occurring once. The receptors were gathered from a human patient who had a liver transplant. Some of these T cells may belong to the graft donor. Both conserved end residues are trimmed from each CDR3. The order of the fields is D gene, V gene, CDR3 protein. D genes are given only for firm matches.

TRBD1	TRBV2	ASRPRTGDTEAF
NA	TRBV28	ASSLNADGGIAEQY
TRBD1	TRBV15	ATSRDPTGDGYT
NA	TRBV9	ASSVRGRNSYNEQF
TRBD1	TRBV15	ATSRGKGASSNQPQH
NA	TRBV6-6	ASSLDRNYGYT
NA	TRBV6-5	ASSYADRTFPLYTQY
NA	TRBV12-3/TRBV12-4	ASSPGGYGYT
NA	TRBV20-1	SALSPGSSTDTQY
TRBD1	TRBV7-9	ASSSTGGAYEQY
NA	TRBV12-3/TRBV12-4	ASSLGVTVYEQY
TRBD2	TRBV7-2	ASSRRLAGRGPDTQY
NA	TRBV6-1	ASSFGNDRAAGGLF
TRBD1	TRBV24-1	ATTPDREAGELF
NA	TRBV28	ASSSFYEQY
TRBD1	TRBV19	ASRPTGQGAGEQY
NA	TRBV28	ASSLSGSFSGTDTQY
TRBD1	TRBV6-1	ASHLPGQGNSPLH
TRBD1	TRBV7-2	ASTMGTGANYGYT
TRBD1	TRBV12-3/TRBV12-4	ASRIGTANTEAF
NA	TRBV18	ASSPPSPRRPPDNEQF
NA	TRBV30	AWSVSGQFYNSPLH